This T cell receptor (beta chain) originates from a study of radiotherapy plus CTLA-4 blockade in lung cancer. Study-level information: Across the patients, objective responses occurred in approximately 17%, and disease control in just over 30%.

The count of this clone is one. Profiled with immunoSEQ multiplex PCR; TCRdb holds only in-frame clones, not every one. The sample lists roughly 97,000 clones; around 79% were seen once. Participants had chemo-refractory metastatic non-small-cell lung cancer and were treated with focal radiation plus ipilimumab CTLA-4 blockade. This CDR3 region has 16 residues. The germline V gene has CDR1 SGHRS and CDR2 YFSETQ. The TCR was taken from a human donor with non-small cell lung cancer who had a partial response to radiotherapy plus ipilimumab. Some clones in this sample may be carry-over from other donors' samples. Source: peripheral blood, taken from a patient treated with radiotherapy plus ipilimumab. The chain has TRBV5-1 and TRBJ2-5, with D perhaps TRBD1 (5 bases). TRBJ2-7 explains the end of the DNA better; the J call may be wrong. The CDR3 spells CASSLDWTQAGYEQYF. CDR3 nucleotide sequence: TGCGCCAGCAGCTTGGATTGGACACAGGCCGGCTACGAGCAGTACTTC.